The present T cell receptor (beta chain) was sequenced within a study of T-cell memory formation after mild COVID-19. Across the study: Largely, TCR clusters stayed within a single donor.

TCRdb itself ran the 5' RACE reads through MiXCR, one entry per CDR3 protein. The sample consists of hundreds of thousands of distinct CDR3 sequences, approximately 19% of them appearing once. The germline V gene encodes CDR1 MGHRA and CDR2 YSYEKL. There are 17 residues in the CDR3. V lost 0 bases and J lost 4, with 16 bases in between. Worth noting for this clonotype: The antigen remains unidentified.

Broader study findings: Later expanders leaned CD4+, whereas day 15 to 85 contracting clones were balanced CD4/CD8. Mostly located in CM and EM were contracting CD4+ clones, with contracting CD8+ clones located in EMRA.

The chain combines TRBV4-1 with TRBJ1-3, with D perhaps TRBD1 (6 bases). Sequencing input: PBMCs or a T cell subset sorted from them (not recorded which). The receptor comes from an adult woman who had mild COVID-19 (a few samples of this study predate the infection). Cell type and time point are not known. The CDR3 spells CASSQEGYGQFGNTIYF. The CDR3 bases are TGCGCCAGCAGCCAAGAAGGTTATGGACAGTTCGGAAACACCATATATTTT.